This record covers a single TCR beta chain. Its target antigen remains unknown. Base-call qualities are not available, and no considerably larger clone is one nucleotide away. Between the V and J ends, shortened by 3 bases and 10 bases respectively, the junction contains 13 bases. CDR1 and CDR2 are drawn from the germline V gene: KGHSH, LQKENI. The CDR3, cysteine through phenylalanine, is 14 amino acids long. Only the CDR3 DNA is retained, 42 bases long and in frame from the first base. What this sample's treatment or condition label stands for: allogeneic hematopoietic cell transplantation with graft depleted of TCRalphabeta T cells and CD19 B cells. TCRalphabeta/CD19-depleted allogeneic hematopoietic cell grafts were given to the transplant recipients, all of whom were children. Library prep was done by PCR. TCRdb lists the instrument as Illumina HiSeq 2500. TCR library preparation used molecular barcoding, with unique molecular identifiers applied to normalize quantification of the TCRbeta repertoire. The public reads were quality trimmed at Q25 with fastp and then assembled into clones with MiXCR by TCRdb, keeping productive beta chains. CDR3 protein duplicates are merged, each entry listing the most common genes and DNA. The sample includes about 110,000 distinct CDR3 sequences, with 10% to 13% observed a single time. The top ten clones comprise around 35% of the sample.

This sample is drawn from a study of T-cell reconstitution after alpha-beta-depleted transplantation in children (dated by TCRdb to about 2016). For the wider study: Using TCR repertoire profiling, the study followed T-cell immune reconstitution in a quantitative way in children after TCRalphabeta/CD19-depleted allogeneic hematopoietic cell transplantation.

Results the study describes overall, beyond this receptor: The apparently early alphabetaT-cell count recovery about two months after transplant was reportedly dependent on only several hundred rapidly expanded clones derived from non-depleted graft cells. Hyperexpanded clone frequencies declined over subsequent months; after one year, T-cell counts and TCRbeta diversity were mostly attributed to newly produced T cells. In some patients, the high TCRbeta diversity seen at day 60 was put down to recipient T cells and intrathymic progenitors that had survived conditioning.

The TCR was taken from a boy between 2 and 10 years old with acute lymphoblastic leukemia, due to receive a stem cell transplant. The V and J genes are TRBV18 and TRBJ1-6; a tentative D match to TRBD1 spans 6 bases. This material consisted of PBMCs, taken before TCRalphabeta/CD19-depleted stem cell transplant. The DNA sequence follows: TGTGCCAGCTCACCGGTCCAGGGACAATCACCCCTCCACTTT. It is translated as CASSPVQGQSPLHF.